Each of the 19 T cell receptor beta chains below was sequenced from the same sample in a study of T cell responses to AZD1222 COVID-19 vaccine. Here immunoSEQ multiplex PCR was the method, and the copy in TCRdb shows in-frame clones only, minus some. The sample comprises around 110,000 clones, around 93% of which are singletons, and more than 8% rests with the top ten. Source: peripheral blood, taken 28 days after the second AZD1222 dose. The receptors here all came from an adult who received the AZD1222 COVID-19 vaccine.

This sequence joins TRBV28 and TRBJ1-6; 8 bases are a match to TRBD1. Per germline, CDR1 MDHEN and CDR2 SYDVKM. The CDR3 loop spans 14 amino acids. V was pared by 1 base and J by 11 bases, with 4 bases of the junction left unmatched. The CDR3 coding sequence is TGTGCCAGCAGTTTATTAGCAGGGGGCCCACCCCTCCACTTT. Translating gives CASSLLAGGPPLHF. The full variable domain, rest sourced from reference TRBV28 and TRBJ1-6, is DVKVTQSSRYLVKRTGEKVFLECVQDMDHENMFWYRQDPGLGLRLIYFSYDVKMKEKGDIPEGYSVSREKKERFSLILESASTNQTSMYLCASSLLAGGPPLHFGNGTRLTVT.

V is TRBV6-2 or TRBV6-3 and J is TRBJ2-7; D could derive from TRBD1 or TRBD2 (5 bases each). V was cut by 5 bases and J by 5 bases, with 13 bases left in between. CDR1 MNHEY and CDR2 SVGEGT come from the germline V gene. This CDR3 has 13 residues. The CDR3 protein is CASSPTGANEQYF. CDR3 in DNA: TGTGCCAGCAGTCCCACCGGGGCGAACGAGCAGTACTTC.

V usage is TRBV19 and J usage is TRBJ2-1, with 13 bases lining up with TRBD2. Germline-derived CDR1 and CDR2 are LNHDA and SQIVND (reference sequence). CDR3 length: 16 residues. Unmatched junction bases numbered 2, after V lost 3 bases and J lost 3 bases. The DNA for the CDR3 is TGTGCCAGTAGTATTAGACTAGCGGGGGGCTACAATGAGCAGTTCTTC. It translates to CASSIRLAGGYNEQFF.

The DNA for the CDR3 is TGCGCCAGCAGCCAAGATCTTCTTACTGAAGCTTTCTTT. Translated: CASSQDLLTEAFF. This chain uses TRBV4-1 with TRBJ1-1; D remains ambiguous. CDR1 and CDR2 (germline): MGHRA, YSYEKL. V lost 0 bases and J 5 bases, leaving 7 bases between the germline ends. The CDR3 runs to 13 residues.

The chain is built from TRBV6-2 or TRBV6-3 and TRBJ1-2; 9 bases are a match to TRBD1. The CDR3 extends over 14 amino acids. V lost 4 bases, J lost 3 bases, and 3 bases stayed unmatched. The germline CDR1 and CDR2 sequences are MNHEY and SVGEGT. CDR3 in DNA: TGTGCCAGCAGTTCCGGGACAGGGTACTATGGCTACACCTTC. This translates into CASSSGTGYYGYTF.

This chain links TRBV7-2 with TRBJ1-4, with TRBD1 identical over 10 bases. Losses at the gene ends were 0 bases for V and 7 bases for J; bases not matched to a gene: 5. Per germline, CDR1 SGHTA and CDR2 FQGNSA. The length of the CDR3 is 16 residues. The CDR3 region has the DNA TGTGCCAGCAGCTTAGCGGGACAGGGGATTAGTGAAAAACTGTTTTTT. Protein sequence: CASSLAGQGISEKLFF. Complete variable domain (other parts from reference TRBV7-2 and TRBJ1-4): GAGVSQSPSNKVTEKGKDVELRCDPISGHTALYWYRQSLGQGLEFLIYFQGNSAPDKSGLPSDRFSAERTGGSVSTLTIQRTQQEDSAVYLCASSLAGQGISEKLFFGSGTQLSVL.

The chain links TRBV28 to TRBJ1-5; D is ambiguous. CDR1 and CDR2 from the germline V gene are MDHEN and SYDVKM. V was trimmed by 1 base and J by 4 bases, leaving 5 bases between them. The CDR3 spans 13 residues. The chain's CDR3 is CASSLSGNQPQHF. CDR3 nucleotides: TGTGCCAGCAGTTTATCGGGTAATCAGCCCCAGCATTTT.

This chain joins TRBV28 and TRBJ1-4, with TRBD1 matching over 7 bases. The CDR3 is 16 amino acids. Losses at the gene ends were 1 base for V and 3 bases for J; bases not matched to a gene: 5. CDR1 MDHEN and CDR2 SYDVKM come from the germline V gene. The chain's CDR3 is CASSLSAGTANEKLFF. The CDR3 DNA reads TGTGCCAGCAGTTTATCTGCCGGGACAGCTAATGAAAAACTGTTTTTT.

The rearrangement links TRBV6-5 to TRBJ2-5; the D gene is possibly TRBD1 (5 bases). V was shortened by 6 bases and J by 4 bases, with 15 bases between the two germline ends. Germline CDR1 MNHEY, CDR2 SVGAGI. This CDR3 contains 14 residues. This CDR3 is CASSPAGLRETQYF. CDR3 DNA sequence: TGTGCCAGCAGCCCGGCAGGGCTGAGAGAGACCCAGTACTTC.

The chain links TRBV6-5 to TRBJ2-6; D might be TRBD2 (6 bases). The CDR3 loop spans 16 amino acids. The ends were cut back, 2 bases at V and 3 bases at J, with 11 bases in the middle. The germline CDR1 and CDR2 sequences are MNHEY and SVGAGI. CDR3 loop: CASSYEWGVGANVLTF. The CDR3 DNA reads as TGTGCCAGCAGTTACGAGTGGGGGGTTGGGGCCAACGTCCTGACTTTC.

This clone came up a few times. The CDR3 region is CASSHLPASGGGTGELFF. CDR3 sequence (DNA): TGTGCCAGCAGTCACCTACCAGCGTCAGGGGGAGGCACCGGGGAGCTGTTTTTT. The chain links TRBV6-6 to TRBJ2-2; D may be TRBD1 (7 bases). Germline V lookup: CDR1 MNHNY, CDR2 SVGAGI (reference sequence). This CDR3 region has 18 residues. V lost 5 bases, J lost 4 bases, and 23 bases lay in between.

This chain joins TRBV7-2 and TRBJ1-5; D possibly corresponds to TRBD1 (6 bases). Trimming removed 3 bases from V and 1 base from J, with 16 bases in between. Germline CDR1 is SGHTA and CDR2 is FQGNSA. CDR3 size: 17 residues. The CDR3 spells CASSLATGWVSNQPQHF. The CDR3, as DNA: TGTGCCAGCAGCTTGGCTACAGGGTGGGTGAGCAATCAGCCCCAGCATTTT.

V is TRBV5-6 and J is TRBJ2-7; 8 bases align to TRBD1. Trimming at V came to 5 bases and at J to 2 bases, leaving 6 bases not matched to a gene. This CDR3 has 14 residues. In germline, CDR1 is SGHDT, CDR2 YYEEEE. CDR3 sequence (DNA): TGTGCCAGCAGGCCAACGGGACAGGCCTACGAGCAGTACTTC. Protein: CASRPTGQAYEQYF.

The V and J genes are TRBV11-2 and TRBJ2-3; 12 positions agree with TRBD2. The germline V gene encodes CDR1 SGHAT and CDR2 FQNNGV. V lost 6 bases and J lost 5; bases outside the gene matches: 6. There are 15 residues in the CDR3. The CDR3 DNA sequence: TGTGCCAGCAGGGCTAGCGGGAGGGCCTTAGATACGCAGTATTTT. Translating it yields CASRASGRALDTQYF.

This sequence joins TRBV19 and TRBJ1-1; the D gene is possibly TRBD1 (5 bases). The CDR3 has 17 residues. Trimming cost V 4 bases and J 1 base, with 19 bases left between them. CDR1 and CDR2 (germline): LNHDA, SQIVND (reference sequence). CDR3 nucleotide sequence: TGTGCCAGTAGTACTCAGGGCGCCCAGCTAAAGAACACTGAAGCTTTCTTT. As protein: CASSTQGAQLKNTEAFF.

The chain has TRBV24-1 and TRBJ2-1; TRBD2 matches at 9 bases. Germline trimming cut 4 bases from V and 4 bases from J; bases unmatched to any gene: 7. Germline CDR1 reads KGHDR; CDR2 reads SFDVKD. The CDR3 sequence is 16 residues long. Here the CDR3 reads CATSDLAAGGYNEQFF. CDR3 DNA: TGTGCCACCAGTGACCTCGCAGCGGGGGGATACAATGAGCAGTTCTTC.

The chain employs TRBV5-8 and TRBJ2-4; D might be TRBD1 or TRBD2, each matching 6 bases. Germline V gene sequence: CDR1 SGHTS, CDR2 YDEGEE. V was shortened by 2 bases and J by 0 bases, with 9 bases between the two germline ends. The CDR3 has 15 amino acids. The CDR3 loop reads CASSFRGLAKNIQYF. The DNA of the CDR3 is TGTGCCAGCAGCTTCAGGGGACTAGCCAAAAACATTCAGTACTTC. Filled out from reference TRBV5-8 and TRBJ2-4, the complete variable domain reads EAGVTQSPTHLIKTRGQQATLRCSPISGHTSVYWYQQALGLGLQFLLWYDEGEERNRGNFPPRFSGRQFPNYSSELNVNALELEDSALYLCASSFRGLAKNIQYFGAGTRLSVL.

This chain uses TRBV30 with TRBJ2-7, with 7 positions matching TRBD2. Germline loops: CDR1 GTSNPN, CDR2 SVGIG (reference sequence). Trimming took 0 bases from V and 6 from J; bases not matched to a gene: 2. CDR3 size: 12 residues. The DNA of the CDR3 is TGTGCCTGGAGTGTAGGGGAGGGCGAGCAGTACTTC. This codes for CAWSVGEGEQYF.

The V call is TRBV7-3, the J call TRBJ2-1; 7 bases are shared with TRBD2. Germline CDR1 is SGHTA and CDR2 is FQGTGA. After removal of 5 bases from V and 3 bases from J, the junction contained 13 bases not matched to a gene. The CDR3 consists of 17 residues. The CDR3 nucleotides read TGTGCCAGCAGCCCAACCAGCGGGGATCATTACTACAATGAGCAGTTCTTC. Translation gives CASSPTSGDHYYNEQFF.